These 21 T cell receptor beta chains share one sample of origin, sequenced in a study of beta chain features in type 1 diabetes. Expressed TCRB transcripts were sequenced because the isolated RNA had all been reverse transcribed beforehand. Sequencing was performed with immunoSEQ multiplex PCR; in TCRdb, only in-frame clones are kept and a portion is missing. Of roughly 300,000 clones listed, approximately 9.9% were seen once; the top ten hold 0.95% to 1.1%. Study findings and constraints: TCRB CDR3 length was moderately but significantly reduced in all four CD4+ subsets of Type 1 diabetes patients.

The antigens of these receptors remain unknown. The sequenced sample consisted of central memory CD4+ T cells from blood. The receptors were sampled from a man in his thirties or forties with type 1 diabetes.

The chain uses TRBV4-3 and TRBJ2-1; no clear D. Germline V lookup: CDR1 LGHNA, CDR2 YSLEER. Trimming pared 0 bases from V and 5 bases from J, leaving 5 bases between. The CDR3 consists of 13 residues. CDR3: CASSQDRHNEQFF. CDR3 DNA: TGCGCCAGCAGCCAAGACAGACACAATGAGCAGTTCTTC.

This clone was seen more than once but under ten times. This chain uses TRBV7-9 with TRBJ2-5; TRBD1 matches at 10 bases. This CDR3 spans 14 amino acids. CDR1 and CDR2 (germline): SEHNR, FQNEAQ (reference sequence). Trimming took 5 bases from V and 5 from J; bases not matched to a gene: 5. The CDR3 DNA is TGTGCCAGCAGCCCAGACAGGGGGCACGAGACCCAGTACTTC. This translates into CASSPDRGHETQYF.

This chain joins TRBV19 and TRBJ2-1, with D maybe TRBD2 (7 bases). With 1 base removed from V and 6 bases from J, the gap between germline ends came to 13 bases. The CDR3 is made up of 15 amino acids. Germline CDR1 LNHDA, CDR2 SQIVND (reference sequence). DNA for the CDR3: TGTGCCAGTAGTATAGGGGTCGGGGGGCCCAATGAGCAGTTCTTC. Its translation: CASSIGVGGPNEQFF.

The chain recombines TRBV7-2 with TRBJ2-1, with D perhaps TRBD2 (6 bases). This CDR3 is built from 16 residues. Germline V gene data show CDR1 as SGHTA and CDR2 as FQGNSA. With 0 bases removed from V and 0 bases from J, the gap between germline ends came to 9 bases. The CDR3 DNA is TGTGCCAGCAGCTTAGCGTCGGGGGACTCCTACAATGAGCAGTTCTTC. It is translated as CASSLASGDSYNEQFF. The full variable domain, rest sourced from reference TRBV7-2 and TRBJ2-1, is GAGVSQSPSNKVTEKGKDVELRCDPISGHTALYWYRQSLGQGLEFLIYFQGNSAPDKSGLPSDRFSAERTGGSVSTLTIQRTQQEDSAVYLCASSLASGDSYNEQFFGPGTRLTVL.

This clone was observed a few times. The chain is built from TRBV5-4 and TRBJ1-4, with D hard to call. The V end lost 4 bases, the J end lost 6 bases, and 13 bases lay between the germline ends. Germline CDR1 reads SGHNT; CDR2 reads YYREEE (reference sequence). The CDR3 spans 14 residues. The CDR3 nucleotides read TGTGCCAGCAGCAGGTCCCAGAGTGATGAAAAACTGTTTTTT. The encoded protein is CASSRSQSDEKLFF.

V and J are TRBV5-4 and TRBJ2-7; D is undetermined. The CDR3 runs to 15 residues. Germline loops: CDR1 SGHNT, CDR2 YYREEE (reference sequence). V was cut by 2 bases and J by 2 bases, with 14 bases left in between. The CDR3 nucleotides read TGTGCCAGCAGCTTTTGGCCACCTGGGGCCTACGAGCAGTACTTC. Translating gives CASSFWPPGAYEQYF.

The J gene is TRBJ2-3, the V gene TRBV28; weak D call: TRBD2 (6 bases). Germline V CDR1 and CDR2: MDHEN, SYDVKM. V was cut by 6 bases and J by 3 bases, with 13 bases left in between. The CDR3 has 14 amino acids. CDR3 DNA sequence: TGTGCCAGCAGCCCGGGGACTCTTACAGATACGCAGTATTTT. This codes for CASSPGTLTDTQYF.

This clone was picked up a small number of times. This sequence joins TRBV25-1 and TRBJ2-1, with D possibly matching TRBD2 (7 bases). This CDR3 is built from 16 residues. Germline CDR1 MGHDK, CDR2 SYGVNS. The V end was cut by 1 base, the J end by 6 bases, with 16 bases between. The CDR3 loop is CASSELMRGEGNEQFF. CDR3 nucleotide sequence: TGTGCCAGCAGTGAATTAATGAGGGGGGAGGGCAATGAGCAGTTCTTC.

This clone was seen a handful of times. The chain has TRBV5-4 and TRBJ1-2; D uncertain. Between the trimmed V and J ends, which lost 4 bases and 7 bases, there was a span of 11 bases. Per germline, CDR1 SGHNT and CDR2 YYREEE (reference sequence). CDR3 length: 12 amino acids. DNA of the CDR3: TGTGCCAGCAGCGGACGGGAGTTTGGCTACACCTTC. Its protein is CASSGREFGYTF. The variable domain in full, with the rest retrieved from reference TRBV5-4 and TRBJ1-2, is ETGVTQSPTHLIKTRGQQVTLRCSSQSGHNTVSWYQQALGQGPQFIFQYYREEENGRGNFPPRFSGLQFPNYSSELNVNALELDDSALYLCASSGREFGYTFGSGTRLTVV.

This clone was recorded a few times. V and J are TRBV10-3 and TRBJ2-7; TRBD1 matches 10 bases. With V trimmed by 5 bases and J by 6 bases, 7 bases remained unmatched. CDR1 and CDR2 (germline): ENHRY, SYGVKD. This CDR3 has 14 residues. CDR3 region: CAISRGTGASEQYF. The CDR3 nucleotides are TGTGCCATCAGTAGAGGGACAGGGGCTTCCGAGCAGTACTTC.

This clone has more than one count but fewer than ten. This chain connects TRBV11-2 to TRBJ2-7; possible D gene TRBD1, 6 bases. CDR1 and CDR2 from the germline V gene are SGHAT and FQNNGV. Deletions cut 1 base from V and 7 bases from J, with 17 bases between. This CDR3 comprises 15 residues. The CDR3 loop reads CASSLGDIQGWEQYF. The CDR3 coding sequence is TGTGCCAGCAGCTTAGGAGACATCCAGGGGTGGGAGCAGTACTTC.

This clone was observed a few times. The chain uses TRBV7-9 and TRBJ2-7; perhaps TRBD2 as D (6 bases). The V and J ends lost 7 bases and 2 bases respectively, with 9 bases between them. The length of the CDR3 is 12 residues. Per the germline V gene, CDR1 is SEHNR and CDR2 is FQNEAQ (reference sequence). The CDR3 is CASMGGTYEQYF. In DNA, the CDR3 is TGTGCCAGCATGGGGGGAACCTACGAGCAGTACTTC.

Only a few counts were recorded for this clone. The rearrangement links TRBV29-1 to TRBJ2-4; either TRBD1 or TRBD2 may supply D (5 bases each). The CDR3 is made up of 14 amino acids. Germline values: CDR1 SQVTM, CDR2 ANQGSEA. V gave up 4 bases and J gave up 4 bases, with 14 bases separating them. The CDR3 spells CSVAPRGSKNIQYF. Here the CDR3 DNA reads TGCAGCGTTGCCCCCCGGGGCTCGAAAAACATTCAGTACTTC.

This clone was found many times. This sequence joins TRBV9 and TRBJ2-4; no clear D. The CDR3 is 13 amino acids. CDR1 is SGDLS, CDR2 YYNGEE, per germline. Trimming removed 1 base at V and 5 bases at J, with 7 bases between. The CDR3: CASSVTGQNIQYF. Written as DNA, the CDR3 is TGTGCCAGCAGCGTAACCGGACAAAACATTCAGTACTTC.

The chain links TRBV9 to TRBJ1-2; TRBD1 matches at 12 bases. The trim removed 1 base at V and 5 bases at J, leaving 6 bases unmatched. Germline CDR1 and CDR2: SGDLS and YYNGEE. The CDR3 spans 16 residues. The CDR3 sequence: CASSVRDRGHGYGYTF. CDR3 nucleotides: TGTGCCAGCAGCGTAAGGGACAGGGGGCATGGGTATGGCTACACCTTC.

The V and J genes are TRBV6-5 and TRBJ1-5; a weak D match, TRBD1 (5 bases). The germline V gene encodes CDR1 MNHEY and CDR2 SVGAGI. Trimming cost V 6 bases and J 0 bases, with 12 bases left between them. This CDR3 has 15 residues. CDR3 nucleotides: TGTGCCAGCAGACGACAGTCTTATAGCAATCAGCCCCAGCATTTT. Residues: CASRRQSYSNQPQHF.

This clone was seen more than once but under ten times. The V gene is TRBV4-3, the J gene TRBJ2-3, with D perhaps matching TRBD2 (6 bases). CDR3 length: 16 amino acids. V dropped 2 bases and J dropped 2 bases, with 14 bases sitting between them. Germline V gives CDR1 LGHNA, CDR2 YSLEER. The CDR3 reads CASSQNPGLITDTQYF. CDR3 nucleotides: TGCGCCAGCAGCCAAAATCCGGGACTGATCACAGATACGCAGTATTTT.

This clone has a count of ten or more. The rearrangement links TRBV6-6 to TRBJ2-5; a possible D gene is TRBD1 (5 bases). CDR1 is MNHNY and CDR2 is SVGAGI in the germline V gene (reference sequence). The V gene lost 4 bases and the J gene lost 2 bases, with 14 bases spanning the gap. The CDR3 loop spans 15 amino acids. In nucleotides, the CDR3 is TGTGCCAGCAGTTCCTCCAGGGTTCCACAAGAGACCCAGTACTTC. This translates into CASSSSRVPQETQYF.

The genes are TRBV7-2 and TRBJ2-7; 10 nucleotides align to TRBD2. Germline trimming cut 6 bases from V and 7 bases from J; bases unmatched to any gene: 12. The CDR3 runs 15 residues. Germline CDR1 reads SGHTA; CDR2 reads FQGNSA. The CDR3 nucleotides read TGTGCCAGCAGTCGTCGCAGCGGGGGGGCCGAAGAGCAGTACTTC. Amino acids: CASSRRSGGAEEQYF.

Only a few counts were recorded for this clone. The DNA for the CDR3 is TGTGCCAGCAGCTATCCCCCAGGGGGGCCCGGGGAGCTGTTTTTT. This sequence encodes CASSYPPGGPGELFF. V and J are TRBV7-9 and TRBJ2-2, with a tentative D call TRBD1 (7 bases). Germline lookup yields CDR1 SEHNR and CDR2 FQNEAQ (reference sequence). The CDR3 sequence is 15 residues long. Trimming shortened V by 4 bases and J by 6 bases, and 15 bases separated the two germline ends.

There are a few counts of this clone. The gene calls are TRBV9 and TRBJ2-3; 7 bases align to TRBD2. Trimming cost V 0 bases and J 4 bases; bases outside gene matches: 14. This CDR3 has 18 amino acids. Germline V gives CDR1 SGDLS, CDR2 YYNGEE. CDR3 sequence: CASSVAGLASGVPDTQYF. CDR3 bases: TGTGCCAGCAGCGTAGCTGGTTTGGCCAGCGGGGTCCCAGATACGCAGTATTTT.